Following are 21 T cell receptor beta chains from one sample sequenced in a study of T cell responses to AZD1222 COVID-19 vaccine. The repertoire was sequenced with immunoSEQ multiplex PCR; TCRdb's copy has only in-frame clones and lacks some. The sample has more than 120,000 clones, around 83% seen once. The sequencing here drew on peripheral blood, taken 28 days after the second AZD1222 dose. The receptor source for this set is an adult who received the AZD1222 COVID-19 vaccine.

The chain links TRBV5-6 to TRBJ2-5; the D call may be TRBD1 or TRBD2 (5 bases each). Trimming took 6 bases from V and 5 from J, leaving 11 bases between them. This CDR3 region has 12 residues. CDR1 and CDR2 (germline): SGHDT, YYEEEE. The CDR3 loop reads CASNWGWETQYF. CDR3 coding DNA: TGTGCCAGCAATTGGGGGTGGGAGACCCAGTACTTC. Full variable domain (missing parts from reference TRBV5-6 and TRBJ2-5): DAGVTQSPTHLIKTRGQQVTLRCSPKSGHDTVSWYQQALGQGPQFIFQYYEEEERQRGNFPDRFSGHQFPNYSSELNVNALLLGDSALYLCASNWGWETQYFGPGTRLLVL.

This clone has more than one count but fewer than ten. CDR3 DNA: TGTGCCAGCAGCCCCCCGGGGGGCGTCTTCCCCGAGCAGTACTTC. Its translation: CASSPPGGVFPEQYF. The genes are TRBV7-9 and TRBJ2-7, with D maybe TRBD2 (7 bases). Germline CDR1 is SEHNR and CDR2 is FQNEAQ (reference sequence). Trimming removed 5 bases from V and 6 bases from J, with 20 bases in between. The CDR3 is 15 residues long.

The rearrangement uses TRBV11-3 and TRBJ2-3, with TRBD2 matching 12 bases. The CDR3 consists of 16 residues. Germline V lookup: CDR1 SGHNT, CDR2 YENEEA. Trimming at V came to 4 bases and at J to 5 bases, leaving 7 bases not matched to a gene. The CDR3 DNA reads as TGTGCCAGCAGCTCCGGACTAGCGGGGATAAGAGATACGCAGTATTTT. This codes for CASSSGLAGIRDTQYF.

This clone came up once. The chain joins TRBV5-4 to TRBJ1-2; D gene unclear. Germline lookup yields CDR1 SGHNT and CDR2 YYREEE (reference sequence). Trimming pared 3 bases from V and 3 bases from J, leaving 12 bases between. This CDR3 spans 14 amino acids. CDR3 coding DNA: TGTGCCAGCAGCTCGCCCGGGGTGGACTATGGCTACACCTTC. Translation gives CASSSPGVDYGYTF.

The chain joins TRBV13 to TRBJ2-1, with D possibly TRBD1 on 5 matching bases. The germline V gene encodes CDR1 PRHDT and CDR2 FYEKMQ (reference sequence). The ends were cut back, 1 base at V and 7 bases at J, with 14 bases in the middle. The CDR3 is 15 amino acids. The CDR3 DNA reads as TGTGCCAGCAGCTTAGTTAAGGGGATTGGGAATGAGCAGTTCTTC. Translated, it gives CASSLVKGIGNEQFF.

The CDR3: CATSRELLAGVTDTQYF. The DNA of the CDR3 is TGTGCCACCAGCAGAGAACTTCTAGCGGGGGTCACAGATACGCAGTATTTT. This chain links TRBV15 with TRBJ2-3; 10 bases are shared with TRBD2. Trimming cost V 0 bases and J 2 bases; bases outside gene matches: 5. CDR1 and CDR2 from the germline V gene are LNHNV and YYDKDF (reference sequence). The CDR3 runs to 17 residues.

V usage is TRBV7-2 and J usage is TRBJ1-1, with a tentative D call TRBD1 (6 bases). V gave up 5 bases and J gave up 3 bases, with 13 bases separating them. CDR3 size: 14 residues. The germline V gene encodes CDR1 SGHTA and CDR2 FQGNSA. This chain's CDR3 is CASSQNPGDTEAFF. In nucleotides, the CDR3 is TGTGCCAGCAGCCAAAACCCAGGGGACACTGAAGCTTTCTTT.

Turning to this clone: The same CDR3 arises from other DNA sequences in this sample as well. The chain joins TRBV5-6 to TRBJ1-6; tentatively, D is TRBD1 (5 bases). The CDR3 consists of 14 residues. CDR1 is SGHDT, CDR2 YYEEEE, per germline. V dropped 0 bases and J dropped 10 bases, with 11 bases sitting between them. The CDR3 loop is CASSLGQGSSPLHF. CDR3 in DNA: TGTGCCAGCAGCTTGGGGCAGGGAAGCTCACCCCTCCACTTT.

This clone was detected many times. V is TRBV6-1 and J is TRBJ2-7, with 9 nucleotides matching TRBD1. This CDR3 is 17 amino acids long. V shed 2 bases, J shed 7 bases, and the junction held 15 bases outside the gene matches. Germline CDR1 MNHNS, CDR2 SASEGT. CDR3 DNA: TGTGCCAGCAGTGAATTTAGGTCCGGGACAGGGAGGGCGGAGCAGTACTTC. Translation: CASSEFRSGTGRAEQYF.

This clone appeared a few times. This chain joins TRBV27 and TRBJ1-2, with D maybe TRBD1 (5 bases). V was trimmed by 7 bases and J by 1 base, leaving 10 bases between them. The V gene's germline CDR1 is MNHEY and CDR2 SMNVEV (reference sequence). CDR3 length: 13 residues. This chain's CDR3 is CASKPDINYGYTF. CDR3 nucleotides: TGTGCCAGCAAACCGGACATTAACTATGGCTACACCTTC.

This chain uses TRBV19 with TRBJ1-3; D gene unclear. V lost 1 base, J lost 0 bases, and 10 bases lay in between. Germline CDR1 LNHDA, CDR2 SQIVND (reference sequence). CDR3 length equals 16 residues. CDR3 DNA sequence: TGTGCCAGTAGTATAGCCAGAGTAACCTCTGGAAACACCATATATTTT. Amino acids: CASSIARVTSGNTIYF. Using reference TRBV19 and TRBJ1-3 for the parts outside the CDR3, the full variable domain is DGGITQSPKYLFRKEGQNVTLSCEQNLNHDAMYWYRQDPGQGLRLIYYSQIVNDFQKGDIAEGYSVSREKKESFPLTVTSAQKNPTAFYLCASSIARVTSGNTIYFGEGSWLTVV.

The chain employs TRBV6-5 and TRBJ2-3; 7 bases match TRBD2. Germline V gives CDR1 MNHEY, CDR2 SVGAGI. V was pared by 6 bases and J by 0 bases, with 6 bases of the junction left unmatched. This CDR3 has 15 residues. The DNA of the CDR3 is TGTGCCAGCAGGCTTAGCGGGTCAAGCACAGATACGCAGTATTTT. This sequence encodes CASRLSGSSTDTQYF.

The chain employs TRBV7-2 and TRBJ1-4; a weak D match, TRBD1 (6 bases). The CDR3 spans 13 residues. Trimming took off 5 bases at V and 8 bases at J, with 12 bases between the two ends. Per the germline V gene, CDR1 is SGHTA and CDR2 is FQGNSA. The CDR3 here is CASSPGVGEKLFF. The CDR3 DNA reads TGTGCCAGCAGCCCAGGGGTTGGGGAAAAACTGTTTTTT. Complete variable domain (other parts from reference TRBV7-2 and TRBJ1-4): GAGVSQSPSNKVTEKGKDVELRCDPISGHTALYWYRQSLGQGLEFLIYFQGNSAPDKSGLPSDRFSAERTGGSVSTLTIQRTQQEDSAVYLCASSPGVGEKLFFGSGTQLSVL.

The chain joins TRBV2 to TRBJ1-4; D uncertain. V lost 7 bases, J lost 7 bases, and 16 bases lay in between. Germline V gene lookup returns CDR1 SNHLY and CDR2 FYNNEI. The CDR3 is 14 residues long. CDR3 DNA sequence: TGTGCCAGCATTCGGGAGCATTTAAGTGAAAAACTGTTTTTT. Translated: CASIREHLSEKLFF.

This chain joins TRBV21-1 and TRBJ2-2; whether TRBD1, the table's D call, matches the DNA was not checked. TRBV21-1 counts as a pseudogene. This CDR3 is built from 16 residues. CDR3 bases: TGTGCCAGCAGCAAAGTGGCCCCTCGATACACCGGGGAGCTGTTTTTT. Amino acids: CASSKVAPRYTGELFF.

The V call is TRBV27, the J call TRBJ1-5, with 7 bases identical to TRBD1. V lost 8 bases to trimming and J lost 4 bases; unmatched junction nucleotides: 8. Looked up from germline, CDR1 is MNHEY and CDR2 is SMNVEV (reference sequence). The CDR3 contains 14 residues. DNA of the CDR3: TGTGCCAGCGCCTGGACAGGTGGGAATCAGCCCCAGCATTTT. Translating it yields CASAWTGGNQPQHF.

The genes are TRBV12-3 or TRBV12-4 and TRBJ2-1; 7 bases match TRBD2. The CDR3 extends over 12 amino acids. V gave up 8 bases and J gave up 4 bases; unmatched junction bases: 2. The CDR3 protein is CASGGGYNEQFF. The CDR3 coding sequence is TGTGCCAGCGGGGGGGGTTACAATGAGCAGTTCTTC.

The chain joins TRBV19 to TRBJ1-5, with D uncertain. Trimming removed 9 bases at V and 5 bases at J, with 17 bases between. Germline V gives CDR1 LNHDA, CDR2 SQIVND (reference sequence). The CDR3 consists of 14 residues. CDR3 residues: CASRKSGVHQPQHF. As DNA, the CDR3 is TGTGCCAGCAGGAAATCAGGTGTCCATCAGCCCCAGCATTTT. The full variable domain, its missing parts supplied by reference TRBV19 and TRBJ1-5, is DGGITQSPKYLFRKEGQNVTLSCEQNLNHDAMYWYRQDPGQGLRLIYYSQIVNDFQKGDIAEGYSVSREKKESFPLTVTSAQKNPTAFYLCASRKSGVHQPQHFGDGTRLSIL.

This chain connects TRBV6-6 to TRBJ2-7; no firm D call. CDR1 is MNHNY and CDR2 is SVGAGI in the germline V gene (reference sequence). This CDR3 comprises 14 residues. V dropped 2 bases and J dropped 1 base, with 9 bases sitting between them. The CDR3 DNA follows: TGTGCCAGCAGTTACGGGGTCGGGTCCTACGAGCAGTACTTC. It encodes CASSYGVGSYEQYF.

The chain employs TRBV11-2 and TRBJ2-7; TRBD2 matches at 12 bases. The CDR3 length is 17 residues. The J segment lost 2 bases and the V segment lost 2 bases, leaving 7 bases of the junction unmatched. Germline V gene data show CDR1 as SGHAT and CDR2 as FQNNGV. CDR3 sequence: CASSLTSGGFGAYEQYF. CDR3 nucleotide sequence: TGTGCCAGCAGCTTAACTAGCGGGGGGTTCGGGGCCTACGAGCAGTACTTC.

The chain has TRBV25-1 and TRBJ2-7; perhaps D is TRBD1 or TRBD2 (5 bases each). The CDR3 runs 16 residues. The V gene lost 3 bases and the J gene lost 6 bases, with 21 bases spanning the gap. Per the germline V gene, CDR1 is MGHDK and CDR2 is SYGVNS. CDR3 DNA: TGTGCCAGCAGTGAGGGGCGCGGGTACGAGTTAGTCGAGCAGTACTTC. As protein: CASSEGRGYELVEQYF.